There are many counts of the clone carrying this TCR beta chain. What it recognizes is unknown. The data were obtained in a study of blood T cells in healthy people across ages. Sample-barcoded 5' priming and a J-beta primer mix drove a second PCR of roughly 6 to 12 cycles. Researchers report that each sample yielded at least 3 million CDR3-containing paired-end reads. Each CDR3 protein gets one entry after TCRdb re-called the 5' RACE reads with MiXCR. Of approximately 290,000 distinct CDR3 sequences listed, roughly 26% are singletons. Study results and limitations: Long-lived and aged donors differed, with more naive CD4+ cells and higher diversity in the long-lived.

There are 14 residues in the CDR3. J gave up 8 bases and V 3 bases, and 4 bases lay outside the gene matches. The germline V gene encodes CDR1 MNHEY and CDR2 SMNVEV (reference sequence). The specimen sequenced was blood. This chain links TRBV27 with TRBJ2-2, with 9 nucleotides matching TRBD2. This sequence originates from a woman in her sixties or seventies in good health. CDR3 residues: CASSLREGVGELFF. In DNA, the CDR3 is TGTGCCAGCAGTTTGCGGGAGGGCGTGGGGGAGCTGTTTTTT.